What follows are 8 T cell receptor beta chains derived from one specimen sequenced in a study of T cell repertoires in cytomegalovirus infection. MiXCR, applied by TCRdb to the reads, yields one record per CDR3 protein. In the table there are about 340,000 distinct CDR3 sequences, around 29% of which are singletons. Their antigen targets remain unknown. Here the sequenced sample was cultured PBMCs, taken from culture after CMV antigen stimulation. All receptors come from a human donor in good health (CMV status not recorded). Some clones in this sample may be carry-over from other donors' samples.

The chain links TRBV20-1 to TRBJ1-1; D call uncertain. This CDR3 has 14 amino acids. The germline V gene encodes CDR1 DFQATT and CDR2 SNEGSKA (reference sequence). V was clipped by 3 bases and J by 0 bases, with 11 bases between them. CDR3 amino acids: CSASGTPMNTEAFF. Written as DNA, the CDR3 is TGCAGTGCTAGTGGTACCCCGATGAACACTGAAGCTTTCTTT.

This clonotype was seen at least ten times. The chain uses TRBV28 and TRBJ1-6, with unresolved D. Looked up from germline, CDR1 is MDHEN and CDR2 is SYDVKM. Trimming took 8 bases from V and 0 from J, leaving 14 bases between them. The CDR3 is 16 amino acids. The CDR3 DNA follows: TGTGCCAGCTCTGGTGGGGAGAGCTCCTATAATTCACCCCTCCACTTT. Translating gives CASSGGESSYNSPLHF.

This clonotype was seen many times. The chain carries TRBV12-3 or TRBV12-4 and TRBJ1-2; D not resolved. CDR3 length equals 14 residues. V was trimmed by 1 base and J by 2 bases, leaving 8 bases between them. CDR3 DNA sequence: TGTGCCAGCAGTTTAGTTGGAACCAACTATGGCTACACCTTC. Amino acid sequence: CASSLVGTNYGYTF.

The table lists this clonotype with a few counts. V usage is TRBV7-8 and J usage is TRBJ2-2; unclear D gene. The CDR3 spans 14 residues. The germline V and J ends were trimmed by 6 bases and 5 bases, with 13 bases remaining between them. Germline-derived CDR1 and CDR2 are SGHVS and FQNEAQ. This chain's CDR3 is CASSKLANTGELFF. As DNA, the CDR3 is TGTGCCAGCAGTAAACTCGCCAATACCGGGGAGCTGTTTTTT.

This clonotype has a single count. V and J are TRBV6-1 and TRBJ2-7; no definite D call. The V end was cut by 5 bases, the J end by 4 bases, with 12 bases between. The CDR3 totals 13 residues. The V gene's germline CDR1 is MNHNS and CDR2 SASEGT. The CDR3 loop is CASSYGRIYEQYF. The CDR3 DNA follows: TGTGCCAGCAGTTACGGCAGGATATACGAGCAGTACTTC.

This clonotype was recorded a few times. This rearrangement joins TRBV29-1 to TRBJ1-1; D is uncertain. CDR1 and CDR2 (germline): SQVTM, ANQGSEA. The CDR3 extends over 14 amino acids. Trimming cost V 3 bases and J 0 bases, with 11 bases left between them. The CDR3 DNA is TGCAGCGTTGATCCGGGATCTATGAACACTGAAGCTTTCTTT. It encodes CSVDPGSMNTEAFF.

This clonotype was seen once. The rearrangement joins TRBV20-1 to TRBJ1-5; D perhaps matches TRBD1 (5 bases). The CDR3 covers 14 residues. Trimming pared 7 bases from V and 1 base from J, leaving 14 bases between. Germline CDR1 and CDR2: DFQATT and SNEGSKA (reference sequence). In nucleotides, the CDR3 is TGCAGTGTGATGGGGGGGAGGAGCAATCAGCCCCAGCATTTT. Translation: CSVMGGRSNQPQHF.

In its sample, this clonotype was seen a few times. The CDR3 loop reads CAGRPQPSTDTQYF. Here the CDR3 DNA reads TGTGCCGGTCGTCCCCAGCCTAGCACAGATACGCAGTATTTT. J is TRBJ2-3 and V is TRBV2; D is unclear. Germline loops: CDR1 SNHLY, CDR2 FYNNEI. The CDR3 has 14 amino acids. V lost 11 bases and J 0 bases, leaving 15 bases between the germline ends.